The rows below give T cell receptor beta chains drawn from one sample of a study of blood T cell repertoires in COVID-19. Sequencing used immunoSEQ multiplex PCR; TCRdb keeps in-frame clones, though not all of them. The repertoire includes roughly 38,000 clones, about 85% of them detected once, and roughly 19% sits in the top ten. The material sequenced was peripheral blood. Every receptor here comes from a man aged 50-60 years in a cohort sampled during active COVID-19. The CDR3 runs from the conserved cysteine through the conserved F or W. The D gene is left open where the match is weak. The size entry is marked missing in some rows and otherwise reads once, few, many or a size class.

clone_size j_call v_call cdr3_length d_call cdr3_nt cdr3_aa
once TRBJ2-1 TRBV19 13 - TGTGCCAGTAGTCCCCCCCCCTTCTTAGAGCAGTTCTTC CASSPPPFLEQFF
- TRBJ2-1 TRBV13 18 TRBD2 TGTGCCAGCAGCTCCCCTCAGGTAGCGGGAGTAGTATACAATGAGCAGTTCTTC CASSSPQVAGVVYNEQFF
- TRBJ1-4 TRBV7-8 16 - TGTGCCAGCAGCTTAGAAGGGGCTGGGGCTAATGAAAAACTGTTTTTT CASSLEGAGANEKLFF
- TRBJ2-2 TRBV6-2/TRBV6-3 19 - TGTGCCAGCAGTTCCCCAACGGGGGTGACTACCCCGAACACCGGGGAGCTGTTTTTT CASSSPTGVTTPNTGELFF
- TRBJ2-5 TRBV9 17 TRBD2 TGTGCCAGCAGCGCGCAACGGACTAGCGGGTGGGTCGAGACCCAGTACTTC CASSAQRTSGWVETQYF
- TRBJ2-5 TRBV4-1 16 TRBD1 TGCGCCAGCAGCCAAGCCAACAGGGGACCTCAAGAGACCCAGTACTTC CASSQANRGPQETQYF
- TRBJ2-2 TRBV11-2 16 - TGTGCCAGCAGCTTAGAACCGGGGATACTAACCGGGGAGCTGTTTTTT CASSLEPGILTGELFF
- TRBJ1-1 TRBV19 13 - TGTGCCAGTAGTAGCAGATTGAACACTGAAGCTTTCTTT CASSSRLNTEAFF
- TRBJ2-5 TRBV6-5 11 - TGTGCCACGGGGGTCTCCGAGACCCAGTACTTC CATGVSETQYF
- TRBJ1-5 TRBV4-1 15 - TGCGCCAGCAGCCCCCTAGGAGGGGGGGATCAGCCCCAGCATTTT CASSPLGGGDQPQHF
- TRBJ2-7 TRBV6-5 14 - TGTGCCAGCACACGCCGAGAACCATCTGGCGAGCAGTACTTC CASTRREPSGEQYF
- TRBJ2-4 TRBV4-2 15 TRBD2 TGTGCCAGCAGCCAAGCGGGGGGAGGAGGTAACATTCAGTACTTC CASSQAGGGGNIQYF
- TRBJ2-5 TRBV6-6 11 - TGTGCCAGCAGTCCTCAAGAGACCCAGTACTTC CASSPQETQYF
- TRBJ2-3 TRBV4-3 17 TRBD2 TGCGCCAGCAGCCAAGATAGAGTGGGGGGGGGCACAGATACGCAGTATTTT CASSQDRVGGGTDTQYF
- TRBJ1-2 TRBV3-1/TRBV3-2 13 - TGTGCCAGCAGCCAACTTACAGGTAGTGGCTACACCTTC CASSQLTGSGYTF
- TRBJ2-3 TRBV9 13 - TGTGCCAGCAGCGTAGTGGGCCGGGGAGGACAGTATTTT CASSVVGRGGQYF
- TRBJ2-1 TRBV6-2/TRBV6-3 16 TRBD2 TGTGCCAGCAGTGGCGAGCGGGGGGCCCGCGTCAATGAGCAGTTCTTC CASSGERGARVNEQFF
- TRBJ1-3 TRBV4-1 16 TRBD1 TGCGCCAGCAGCCAAAAGACAGGGCTCTCTGGAAACACCATATATTTT CASSQKTGLSGNTIYF
- TRBJ2-2 TRBV9 17 - TGTGCCAGCAGCGTATTCGGGGAGCTTGTGGTCACCGGGGAGCTGTTTTTT CASSVFGELVVTGELFF
- TRBJ2-3 TRBV7-8 16 TRBD1 TGTGCCAGCAGCTTAGCGGGACAGGGGAGCACAGATACGCAGTATTTT CASSLAGQGSTDTQYF
- TRBJ1-4 TRBV7-2 17 TRBD1 TGTGCCAGCAGCTCGGACAGGGAAGCAAGGACTAATGAAAAACTGTTTTTT CASSSDREARTNEKLFF
- TRBJ1-6 TRBV27 16 - TGTGCCAGCAGTTTACGGAGCCCTCCTTATAATTCACCCCTCCACTTT CASSLRSPPYNSPLHF
- TRBJ1-2 TRBV18 14 - TGTGCCAGCTCACCCGGCACAGGGAACTATGGCTACACCTTC CASSPGTGNYGYTF
- TRBJ1-5 TRBV9 14 TRBD1 TGTGCCAGCAGCGCGGGGACAGGGGCCCAGCCCCAGCATTTT CASSAGTGAQPQHF
- TRBJ2-5 TRBV13 15 TRBD2 TGTGCCAGCAGCTTACCTGGACTAGGAGGGGAGACCCAGTACTTC CASSLPGLGGETQYF
- TRBJ1-1 TRBV6-5 15 TRBD1 TGTGCCAGCAGTTACAGCGACAGGGGGCACGTTGAAGCTTTCTTT CASSYSDRGHVEAFF
- TRBJ1-5 TRBV4-3 14 - TGCGCCAGCAGCCAAGATACGGGGTATCAGCCCCAGCATTTT CASSQDTGYQPQHF
- TRBJ2-3 TRBV7-2 17 TRBD2 TGTGCCAGCAGCTTCCCTAGCGGGGGGGCGGTTACAGATACGCAGTATTTT CASSFPSGGAVTDTQYF
once TRBJ2-7 TRBV7-9 16 TRBD1 TGTGCCAGCAGCCACCCCCTTGGGACAGGGTTGTACGAGCAGTACTTC CASSHPLGTGLYEQYF
- TRBJ2-4 TRBV3-1/TRBV3-2 16 - TGTGCCAGCAGCCCCTCCTGGGGACTAGCCAAAAACATTCAGTACTTC CASSPSWGLAKNIQYF
- TRBJ1-3 TRBV13 16 TRBD1 TGTGCCAGCAGCTTAGAATTGACAGGGGCTGGAAACACCATATATTTT CASSLELTGAGNTIYF
- TRBJ2-2 TRBV18 17 TRBD1 TGTGCCAGCTCACGGAATGTCCCGGGACAGGGGACCGGGGAGCTGTTTTTT CASSRNVPGQGTGELFF
- TRBJ2-7 TRBV5-3 13 TRBD1 TGTGCCAGAAGCTCCCGACAGGGGTACGAGCAGTACTTC CARSSRQGYEQYF
- TRBJ1-1 TRBV5-5 14 - TGTGCCAGCAGTTGGTGGGTCGGGAGCACTGAAGCTTTCTTT CASSWWVGSTEAFF
- TRBJ2-7 TRBV7-2 14 TRBD1 TGTGCCAGCAGCTTAGAACAGGGGGCGTACGAGCAGTACTTC CASSLEQGAYEQYF
few TRBJ1-5 TRBV6-5 15 TRBD1 TGTGCCAGCACCCCAGGGGTACAGGGGGATCAGCCCCAGCATTTT CASTPGVQGDQPQHF
- TRBJ1-4 TRBV7-9 15 TRBD1 TGTGCCAGCAGCGGTCAGGGGGACACTAATGAAAAACTGTTTTTT CASSGQGDTNEKLFF